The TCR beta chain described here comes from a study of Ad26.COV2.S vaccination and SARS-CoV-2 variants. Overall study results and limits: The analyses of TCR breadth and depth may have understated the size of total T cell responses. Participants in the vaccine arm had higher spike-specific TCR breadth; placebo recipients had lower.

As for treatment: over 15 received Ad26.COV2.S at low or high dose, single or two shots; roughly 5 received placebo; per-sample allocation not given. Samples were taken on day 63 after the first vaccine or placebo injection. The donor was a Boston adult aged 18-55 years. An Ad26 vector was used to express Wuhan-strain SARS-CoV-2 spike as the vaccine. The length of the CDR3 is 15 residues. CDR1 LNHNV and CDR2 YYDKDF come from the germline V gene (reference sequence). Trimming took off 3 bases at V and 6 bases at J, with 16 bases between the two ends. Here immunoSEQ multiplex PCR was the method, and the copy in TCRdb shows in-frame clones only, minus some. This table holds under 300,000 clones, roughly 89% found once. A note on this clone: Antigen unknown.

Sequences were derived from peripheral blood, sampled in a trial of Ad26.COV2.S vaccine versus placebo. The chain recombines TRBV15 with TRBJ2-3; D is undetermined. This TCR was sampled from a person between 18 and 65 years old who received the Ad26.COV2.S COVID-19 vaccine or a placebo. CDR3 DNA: TGTGCCACCAGCAGGGAGACGAGACCCTTGGATACGCAGTATTTT. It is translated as CATSRETRPLDTQYF. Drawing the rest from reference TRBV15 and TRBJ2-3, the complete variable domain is DAMVIQNPRYQVTQFGKPVTLSCSQTLNHNVMYWYQQKSSQAPKLLFHYYDKDFNNEADTPDNFQSRRPNTSFCFLDIRSPGLGDTAMYLCATSRETRPLDTQYFGPGTRLTVL.